This is a list of T cell receptor beta chains from one sample in a study of molecular identifiers for immune sequencing clone quantification. TCRdb processed the PCR reads anew with MiXCR; each CDR3 protein has one entry. The sample carries more than 70,000 distinct CDR3 sequences, approximately 22% recorded once. Sequencing was performed on naive CD8+ T cells from blood, with Jurkat cell RNA spiked in. All receptors come from a human donor in good health. Some libraries in this study had Jurkat cell RNA spiked in. The CDR3 runs from the conserved cysteine through the conserved F or W. Fields, in order: J gene, clone size, D gene, V gene, CDR3 protein, CDR3 DNA. A D gene is named only where the DNA matches it firmly. Rows give clone size only sometimes, using once, few, many, or a class for an expanded clone.

TRBJ2-3 many . TRBV9 CASSVDGGASADTQYF TGTGCCAGCAGCGTGGACGGGGGAGCGTCGGCAGATACGCAGTATTTT
TRBJ2-5 . TRBD2 TRBV6-2/TRBV6-3 CASSSTSLSTSGGIQETQYF TGTGCCAGCAGTTCCACGTCACTCTCGACTAGCGGGGGGATACAAGAGACCCAGTACTTC
TRBJ2-7 many TRBD1 TRBV12-3/TRBV12-4 CASSFWTGGSYEQYF TGTGCCAGCAGTTTTTGGACAGGAGGTTCCTACGAGCAGTACTTC
TRBJ1-1 . . TRBV5-6 CASSPGARDTEAFF TGTGCCAGCAGCCCAGGGGCAAGGGACACTGAAGCTTTCTTT
TRBJ2-1 . TRBD1 TRBV6-2/TRBV6-3 CASSYPTGANEQFF TGTGCCAGCAGTTACCCGACAGGGGCCAATGAGCAGTTCTTC
TRBJ2-5 . TRBD1 TRBV12-3/TRBV12-4 CASSWDRGGETQYF TGTGCCAGCAGTTGGGACAGGGGGGGAGAGACCCAGTACTTC
TRBJ2-2 many . TRBV3-1 CASSQDRRVYGTGELFF TGTGCCAGCAGCCAAGATAGAAGGGTTTATGGCACCGGGGAGCTGTTTTTT
TRBJ2-1 . TRBD2 TRBV7-9 CASSILAGGNSDEQFF TGTGCCAGCAGCATATTAGCGGGAGGGAATTCTGATGAGCAGTTCTTC
TRBJ1-4 . . TRBV5-4 CASSLWGGADEKLFF TGTGCCAGCAGCCTCTGGGGAGGAGCGGATGAAAAACTGTTTTTT
TRBJ1-1 many . TRBV7-8 CASSRDYGTEAFF TGTGCCAGCAGCCGGGACTATGGAACTGAAGCTTTCTTT
TRBJ2-5 many . TRBV30 CAWSVDQGYQETQYF TGTGCCTGGAGTGTAGACCAGGGGTACCAAGAGACCCAGTACTTC
TRBJ1-4 many . TRBV13 CASSQSRATNEKLFF TGTGCCAGCAGCCAATCGCGAGCAACTAATGAAAAACTGTTTTTT
TRBJ1-6 many TRBD1 TRBV28 CASSRDSYNSPLHF TGTGCCAGCAGTCGGGACAGCTATAATTCACCCCTCCACTTT
TRBJ2-6 few . TRBV7-2 CASSRAGIAFGANVLTF TGTGCCAGCAGCAGGGCAGGGATAGCCTTTGGGGCCAACGTCCTGACTTTC
TRBJ2-1 . . TRBV20-1 CSVGPSYNEQFF TGCAGTGTTGGCCCCTCCTACAATGAGCAGTTCTTC
TRBJ1-3 many TRBD1 TRBV12-3/TRBV12-4 CASSSERDSSLTSGNTIYF TGTGCCAGCAGTTCTGAGAGGGACAGCTCGCTTACATCTGGAAACACCATATATTTT
TRBJ2-3 many TRBD1 TRBV29-1 CSVAPAFRDRGGDTQYF TGCAGCGTTGCCCCCGCTTTCCGGGACAGGGGAGGAGATACGCAGTATTTT
TRBJ2-3 many TRBD2 TRBV12-3/TRBV12-4 CASSLPLAGATDTQYF TGTGCCAGCAGTCTCCCCCTAGCGGGAGCGACAGATACGCAGTATTTT
TRBJ2-7 few TRBD2 TRBV29-1 CSVGLADYEQYF TGCAGCGTTGGACTAGCTGACTACGAGCAGTACTTC
TRBJ1-1 many . TRBV5-1 CASSLGPPAYTEAFF TGCGCCAGCAGCCTCGGACCCCCCGCCTACACTGAAGCTTTCTTT